Each of the 23 T cell receptor beta chains below was sequenced from the same sample in a study of neoadjuvant anti-PD-1 for oral cavity cancer. Generated by immunoSEQ multiplex PCR, the TCRdb table keeps only in-frame clones and is missing some. The sample consists of 13,000 to 15,000 clones, about two thirds of them appearing once. The sequences come from PBMCs, collected before nivolumab (anti-PD-1) treatment. The receptors shown here come from a person between 40 and 85 years old with oral cavity squamous cell carcinoma.

This clone was counted a few times. J is TRBJ1-5 and V is TRBV29-1; D may be TRBD1 (6 bases). Deletions cut 7 bases from V and 7 bases from J, with 17 bases between. Germline loops: CDR1 SQVTM, CDR2 ANQGSEA. The CDR3 contains 13 residues. In DNA form, the CDR3 reads TGCAGCGCGAGTGCGGGGGCGGGACAGCCCCAGCATTTT. Translation gives CSASAGAGQPQHF.

The V call is TRBV7-2, the J call TRBJ2-1; TRBD2 is a possible D gene (5 bases). V was pared by 8 bases and J by 6 bases, with 20 bases between. The CDR3 has 15 residues. Germline CDR1 is SGHTA and CDR2 is FQGNSA. CDR3 sequence: CASSSDRRLLNEQFF. The CDR3 nucleotides read TGTGCCAGCTCGTCCGACCGGAGGCTTCTCAATGAGCAGTTCTTC.

The chain couples TRBV7-6 to TRBJ2-1; 9 bases agree with TRBD2. The V segment lost 3 bases and the J segment 14 bases; nucleotides outside the gene matches: 11. CDR1 and CDR2 from the germline V gene are SGHVS and FNYEAQ. The CDR3 sequence is 14 residues long. The CDR3 nucleotides are TGTGCCAGCAGCTTTACGCCTAGCGGGGCCCTCGAGTTCTTC. Residues: CASSFTPSGALEFF.

In its sample, this clone was seen a few times. The chain recombines TRBV2 with TRBJ1-1; D is ambiguous. V gave up 3 bases and J gave up 1 base, with 6 bases separating them. Germline values: CDR1 SNHLY, CDR2 FYNNEI. CDR3 length: 13 amino acids. The CDR3 here is CASSDPGNTEAFF. DNA of the CDR3: TGTGCCAGCAGTGATCCAGGGAACACTGAAGCTTTCTTT.

The V gene is TRBV4-1, the J gene TRBJ2-1; maybe TRBD1 (6 bases). V lost 0 bases to trimming and J lost 6 bases, with 12 bases between them. The CDR3 has 15 residues. Germline loops: CDR1 MGHRA, CDR2 YSYEKL. The CDR3, as DNA: TGCGCCAGCAGCCAAGATCAGGGGTCGTTCAATGAGCAGTTCTTC. Amino acid sequence: CASSQDQGSFNEQFF.

The chain links TRBV7-3 to TRBJ1-2; TRBD1 might be the D (5 bases). This CDR3 comprises 13 residues. Trimming stripped 2 bases from V and 8 bases from J, with 12 bases between. CDR1 is SGHTA and CDR2 is FQGTGA in the germline V gene. The CDR3 DNA reads as TGTGCCAGCAGCTTAGCGGGGCCGAGAGGCTACACCTTC. Translating it yields CASSLAGPRGYTF.

This clone came up a few times. Other DNA sequences in the sample encode the same CDR3. The V gene is TRBV5-1, the J gene TRBJ2-7; TRBD2 matches 7 bases. The germline gives CDR1 SGHRS, CDR2 YFSETQ. The junction had 17 bases not matched to a gene; V was cut back by 3 bases and J by 2 bases. The length of the CDR3 is 18 residues. This chain's CDR3 is CASSSRSEGGPFAYEQYF. Written as DNA, the CDR3 is TGCGCCAGCAGCTCGCGGTCGGAGGGAGGGCCATTTGCCTACGAGCAGTACTTC.

The rearrangement joins TRBV11-2 to TRBJ1-6; TRBD1 is a possible D gene (6 bases). Trimming pared 5 bases from V and 4 bases from J, leaving 12 bases between. The CDR3 contains 15 residues. Germline V gene sequence: CDR1 SGHAT, CDR2 FQNNGV. CDR3 loop: CASSPRQAYNSPLHF. DNA for the CDR3: TGTGCCAGCAGCCCCCGACAGGCATATAATTCACCCCTCCACTTT.

The rearrangement links TRBV11-2 to TRBJ2-2; no clear D gene. This CDR3 is 14 amino acids long. The germline V gene has CDR1 SGHAT and CDR2 FQNNGV. The ends were cut back, 1 base at V and 3 bases at J, with 6 bases in the middle. The CDR3 loop reads CASSLGTYTGELFF. The CDR3 DNA reads TGTGCCAGCAGCTTAGGGACCTACACCGGGGAGCTGTTTTTT.

The genes are TRBV28 and TRBJ1-2; 9 nucleotides align to TRBD1. Looked up from germline, CDR1 is MDHEN and CDR2 is SYDVKM. This CDR3 region has 13 residues. With V trimmed by 10 bases and J by 2 bases, 5 bases remained unmatched. The CDR3 DNA sequence: TGTGCCACCGGGGACAGGGTAAACTATGGCTACACCTTC. Its translation: CATGDRVNYGYTF.

V and J are TRBV15 and TRBJ2-4; TRBD2 matches at 12 bases. CDR3 length: 15 amino acids. The ends lost 3 bases at V and 8 bases at J; junction bases unmatched: 5. Germline V gene sequence: CDR1 LNHNV, CDR2 YYDKDF (reference sequence). Here the CDR3 reads CATSRTSGSADIQYF. Here the CDR3 DNA reads TGTGCCACCAGCAGGACTAGCGGGAGCGCAGACATTCAGTACTTC. The full variable domain, rest sourced from reference TRBV15 and TRBJ2-4, is DAMVIQNPRYQVTQFGKPVTLSCSQTLNHNVMYWYQQKSSQAPKLLFHYYDKDFNNEADTPDNFQSRRPNTSFCFLDIRSPGLGDTAMYLCATSRTSGSADIQYFGAGTRLSVL.

As DNA, the CDR3 is TGTGCCAGCAGCTTGACAGACAGGGCAGATACGCAGTATTTT. This translates into CASSLTDRADTQYF. The chain uses TRBV5-4 and TRBJ2-3; TRBD1 agrees at 7 bases. V was clipped by 1 base and J by 4 bases; unmatched bases: 3. The CDR3 runs 14 residues. The germline V gene has CDR1 SGHNT and CDR2 YYREEE (reference sequence). Combining the CDR3 with reference TRBV5-4 and TRBJ2-3 gives the whole variable domain ETGVTQSPTHLIKTRGQQVTLRCSSQSGHNTVSWYQQALGQGPQFIFQYYREEENGRGNFPPRFSGLQFPNYSSELNVNALELDDSALYLCASSLTDRADTQYFGPGTRLTVL.

This clone was seen more than once but under ten times. The V call is TRBV6-1, the J call TRBJ1-2; D gene ambiguous. Germline V CDR1 and CDR2: MNHNS, SASEGT. This CDR3 has 14 amino acids. V shed 2 bases and J shed 1 base, with 8 bases lying between them. Here the CDR3 DNA reads TGTGCCAGCAGTGAACTCCGGGGTAACTATGGCTACACCTTC. Its protein product is CASSELRGNYGYTF.

V usage is TRBV4-1 and J usage is TRBJ2-7; D uncertain. The CDR3 loop spans 14 amino acids. CDR1 is MGHRA and CDR2 is YSYEKL in the germline V gene. Trimming left V 2 bases short and J 6 bases short, with 14 bases between. This CDR3 reads CASSQPGPIREQYF. The CDR3 DNA reads TGCGCCAGCAGCCAACCCGGACCGATTCGCGAGCAGTACTTC.

This chain uses TRBV7-3 with TRBJ1-1, with TRBD1 identical over 7 bases. The germline gives CDR1 SGHTA, CDR2 FQGTGA. Trimming took 1 base from V and 6 from J; bases not matched to a gene: 5. The CDR3 covers 14 residues. CDR3 DNA: TGTGCCAGCAGCTTAAGGCAGGGGGGCGCTGAAGCTTTCTTT. Its protein is CASSLRQGGAEAFF. The full variable domain, its missing parts supplied by reference TRBV7-3 and TRBJ1-1, is GAGVSQTPSNKVTEKGKYVELRCDPISGHTALYWYRQSLGQGPEFLIYFQGTGAADDSGLPNDRFFAVRPEGSVSTLKIQRTERGDSAVYLCASSLRQGGAEAFFGQGTRLTVV.

The rearrangement links TRBV27 to TRBJ2-2; D could derive from TRBD1 or TRBD2 (5 bases each). The V end lost 6 bases, the J end lost 2 bases, and 13 bases lay between the germline ends. The V gene's germline CDR1 is MNHEY and CDR2 SMNVEV (reference sequence). The CDR3 covers 15 residues. CDR3 DNA: TGTGCCAGCAGAACCTCCGGGGCCAACACCGGGGAGCTGTTTTTT. Translation gives CASRTSGANTGELFF.

This clone has just a few counts. The V gene is TRBV27, the J gene TRBJ2-2; D may be TRBD2 (7 bases). The V and J ends lost 4 bases and 7 bases respectively, with 19 bases between them. The CDR3 totals 16 residues. Per germline, CDR1 MNHEY and CDR2 SMNVEV (reference sequence). The CDR3 sequence: CASSSYPGGAIGELFF. The CDR3 coding sequence is TGTGCCAGCAGTTCATACCCTGGGGGGGCGATCGGGGAGCTGTTTTTT.

The chain couples TRBV5-1 to TRBJ1-1; D may be TRBD1 (5 bases). CDR1 is SGHRS and CDR2 is YFSETQ in the germline V gene. The V end lost 4 bases, the J end lost 6 bases, and 19 bases lay between the germline ends. This CDR3 has 15 residues. The CDR3 nucleotides are TGCGCCAGCAGCGAAAGGCCGGGGCCCTGGGCTGAAGCTTTCTTT. Protein product: CASSERPGPWAEAFF.

Only one count was recorded for this clone. This chain links TRBV29-1 with TRBJ2-3; D remains ambiguous. The germline V gene has CDR1 SQVTM and CDR2 ANQGSEA. V lost 4 bases and J 0 bases, leaving 5 bases between the germline ends. The CDR3 contains 12 residues. In nucleotides, the CDR3 is TGCAGCGTTGGCCCTAGCACAGATACGCAGTATTTT. It yields the protein CSVGPSTDTQYF.

V gene TRBV6-5 combines with J gene TRBJ1-1, with 7 bases lining up with TRBD1. V was pared by 7 bases and J by 0 bases, with 5 bases of the junction left unmatched. The CDR3 has 14 residues. The germline CDR1 and CDR2 sequences are MNHEY and SVGAGI. The CDR3, as DNA: TGTGCCAGCAACCCAGGGACAGTGAACACTGAAGCTTTCTTT. Residues: CASNPGTVNTEAFF.

The chain uses TRBV7-9 and TRBJ2-1; 9 nucleotides match TRBD1. The CDR3 spans 15 residues. CDR1 is SEHNR and CDR2 is FQNEAQ in the germline V gene (reference sequence). V trimming: 5 bases; J trimming: 7 bases; junction bases outside the gene matches: 9. CDR3 in DNA: TGTGCCAGCAGCCCCGCCGGGACAGGGCTGAATGAGCAGTTCTTC. It encodes CASSPAGTGLNEQFF.

This clone was counted a few times. The gene calls are TRBV19 and TRBJ2-5; TRBD2 matches 16 bases. Germline CDR1 reads LNHDA; CDR2 reads SQIVND (reference sequence). This CDR3 contains 19 residues. The junction had 10 bases not matched to a gene; V was cut back by 5 bases and J by 1 base. The CDR3 sequence: CASSFFSGTSGGAQETQYF. The CDR3 nucleotides read TGTGCCAGTAGTTTCTTCTCCGGGACTAGCGGGGGGGCCCAAGAGACCCAGTACTTC.

The gene calls are TRBV9 and TRBJ2-6; D gene uncertain. Germline CDR1 SGDLS, CDR2 YYNGEE. The germline V and J ends were trimmed by 0 bases and 4 bases, with 17 bases remaining between them. CDR3 length: 18 residues. The CDR3 sequence is CASSVEGSVSSGANVLTF. In DNA form, the CDR3 reads TGTGCCAGCAGCGTAGAAGGCTCAGTCTCCTCCGGGGCCAACGTCCTGACTTTC.